Each of the 20 T cell receptor beta chains below was sequenced from the same sample in a study of T-cell memory formation after mild COVID-19. TCRdb independently ran MiXCR on the 5' RACE reads; one entry per CDR3 protein. The table includes just over 400,000 distinct CDR3 sequences, more than 20% detected once. The source material was PBMCs or a T cell subset sorted from them (not recorded which). The receptors were gathered from an adult woman who had mild COVID-19 (a few samples of this study predate the infection). Cell type and time point are not known.

This sequence joins TRBV20-1 and TRBJ1-6; 7 bases map to TRBD1. J gave up 4 bases and V 6 bases, and 9 bases lay outside the gene matches. The CDR3 length is 15 residues. Germline V lookup: CDR1 DFQATT, CDR2 SNEGSKA (reference sequence). This chain's CDR3 is CSAPRTGSYNSPLHF. The CDR3 coding sequence is TGCAGTGCCCCCAGGACAGGAAGTTATAATTCACCCCTCCACTTT.

This chain connects TRBV29-1 to TRBJ2-7; D may be TRBD1 or TRBD2 (6 bases each). This CDR3 region has 13 residues. Germline CDR1 and CDR2: SQVTM and ANQGSEA. The V end lost 4 bases, the J end lost 1 base, and 11 bases lay between the germline ends. The DNA for the CDR3 is TGCAGCGTTGGGCAGGGGAGGTCCTACGAGCAGTACTTC. Protein sequence: CSVGQGRSYEQYF.

This clonotype was seen more than once but under ten times. CDR3 sequence (DNA): TGCAGTGCTCAAGGGGGCTCTGGGGCCAACGTCCTGACTTTC. This encodes CSAQGGSGANVLTF. This chain connects TRBV20-1 to TRBJ2-6, with TRBD1 as a possible D gene (6 bases). From germline, CDR1 is DFQATT and CDR2 SNEGSKA (reference sequence). Trimming cost V 5 bases and J 0 bases, with 8 bases left between them. There are 14 residues in the CDR3.

This rearrangement joins TRBV7-2 to TRBJ2-3; D unclear. The CDR3 runs 15 residues. V lost 6 bases and J lost 1, with 14 bases in between. The germline gives CDR1 SGHTA, CDR2 FQGNSA. CDR3 residues: CASSLTGPRTDTQYF. The CDR3, as DNA: TGTGCCAGCAGTTTAACCGGGCCACGCACAGATACGCAGTATTTT.

The gene calls are TRBV4-1 and TRBJ2-7; 10 bases match TRBD1. Losses at the gene ends were 3 bases for V and 4 bases for J; bases not matched to a gene: 6. The CDR3 loop spans 15 amino acids. Germline CDR1 and CDR2: MGHRA and YSYEKL. The CDR3 bases are TGCGCCAGCAGCCAGCCGGGACAGGGGAAATACGAGCAGTACTTC. Translated: CASSQPGQGKYEQYF.

V usage is TRBV27 and J usage is TRBJ1-1; TRBD1 might be the D (5 bases). In germline, CDR1 is MNHEY, CDR2 SMNVEV (reference sequence). Trimming stripped 9 bases from V and 2 bases from J, with 13 bases between. This CDR3 is built from 13 residues. The CDR3 region is CASRGILNTEAFF. CDR3 coding DNA: TGTGCCAGTAGGGGCATTCTTAACACTGAAGCTTTCTTT.

This clonotype showed up just a few times. The chain recombines TRBV5-1 with TRBJ2-3, with D tentatively TRBD2 (7 bases). Trimming shortened V by 2 bases and J by 3 bases, and 16 bases separated the two germline ends. The CDR3 is 16 amino acids. From germline, CDR1 is SGHRS and CDR2 YFSETQ. Here the CDR3 DNA reads TGCGCCAGCAGCTTCTTGAGGGGGGGCGAAACAGATACGCAGTATTTT. The encoded protein is CASSFLRGGETDTQYF.

This clonotype was detected a few times. This chain connects TRBV4-1 to TRBJ2-7; D is tentatively TRBD1 or TRBD2 (5 bases each). Germline V CDR1 and CDR2: MGHRA, YSYEKL. This CDR3 is 13 amino acids long. Deletions cut 5 bases from V and 1 base from J, with 9 bases between. The CDR3 DNA sequence: TGCGCCAGCAGCGGGACCCTTTCCTACGAGCAGTACTTC. Its translation is CASSGTLSYEQYF.

As concerns this clonotype: At one end, the junction sequence differs from germline, possibly due to a read error. The V gene is TRBV2, the J gene TRBJ2-2; the D gene is possibly TRBD1 (6 bases). This CDR3 has 15 residues. CDR1 SNHLY and CDR2 FYNNEI come from the germline V gene. CDR3 protein: CASREDRKGTGELFF. The CDR3 DNA reads TGTGCCAGCAGAGAAGACAGGAAGGGCACCGGGGAGCTGTTTTTT.

The chain employs TRBV15 and TRBJ2-2; TRBD2 matches at 7 bases. Per germline, CDR1 LNHNV and CDR2 YYDKDF (reference sequence). J gave up 7 bases and V 1 base, and 9 bases lay outside the gene matches. The CDR3 runs to 16 residues. The CDR3 protein is CATSRAVGGRDGELFF. In DNA form, the CDR3 reads TGTGCCACCAGCAGAGCGGTCGGGGGGAGAGACGGGGAGCTGTTTTTT. The full variable domain, completed using reference TRBV15 and TRBJ2-2, is DAMVIQNPRYQVTQFGKPVTLSCSQTLNHNVMYWYQQKSSQAPKLLFHYYDKDFNNEADTPDNFQSRRPNTSFCFLDIRSPGLGDTAMYLCATSRAVGGRDGELFFGEGSRLTVL.

This clonotype was seen more than once but under ten times. This chain uses TRBV15 with TRBJ2-3; D possibly corresponds to TRBD1 (6 bases). The CDR3 loop spans 12 amino acids. The V gene lost 8 bases and the J gene lost 3 bases, with 9 bases spanning the gap. Germline-derived CDR1 and CDR2 are LNHNV and YYDKDF (reference sequence). CDR3 nucleotides: TGTGCCACCTCACAGGGTACAGATACGCAGTATTTT. Translating it yields CATSQGTDTQYF.

V gene TRBV5-6 combines with J gene TRBJ1-2; a possible D gene is TRBD1 (6 bases). The length of the CDR3 is 12 residues. The V end was cut by 4 bases, the J end by 5 bases, with 9 bases between. The germline V gene has CDR1 SGHDT and CDR2 YYEEEE. This CDR3 reads CASSPGQYGYTF. CDR3 bases: TGTGCCAGCAGCCCCGGACAGTATGGCTACACCTTC.

This clonotype appeared a few times. The chain couples TRBV29-1 to TRBJ1-4; D may be TRBD1 (5 bases). The CDR3 sequence is 10 residues long. The germline CDR1 and CDR2 sequences are SQVTM and ANQGSEA. The CDR3 region has the DNA TGCGGGGGGGTCAGCGGAGAACTGTTTTTT. Residues: CGGVSGELFF.

V and J are TRBV5-1 and TRBJ1-1; weak D call: TRBD1 (5 bases). This CDR3 is built from 15 residues. Trimming stripped 0 bases from V and 5 bases from J, with 14 bases between. The V gene's germline CDR1 is SGHRS and CDR2 YFSETQ. The chain's CDR3 is CASSLEGQGVTEAFF. CDR3 sequence (DNA): TGCGCCAGCAGCTTGGAGGGCCAGGGTGTGACTGAAGCTTTCTTT.

J is TRBJ2-6 and V is TRBV6-1, with D tentatively TRBD2 (5 bases). There are 13 residues in the CDR3. Germline V gives CDR1 MNHNS, CDR2 SASEGT. V lost 8 bases and J lost 4, with 9 bases in between. CDR3 residues: CASREWGANVLTF. Here the CDR3 DNA reads TGTGCCAGCCGGGAATGGGGGGCCAACGTCCTGACTTTC.

The J gene is TRBJ2-7, the V gene TRBV18; 9 bases align to TRBD1. J gave up 4 bases and V 6 bases, and 7 bases lay outside the gene matches. CDR3 length: 14 amino acids. Germline lookup yields CDR1 KGHSH and CDR2 LQKENI. This chain's CDR3 is CASSPLDRGYEQYF. The CDR3 DNA sequence: TGTGCCAGCTCCCCCCTGGACAGGGGTTACGAGCAGTACTTC.

The chain couples TRBV12-3 or TRBV12-4 to TRBJ2-7; 14 positions agree with TRBD2. Unmatched junction bases numbered 18, after V lost 6 bases and J lost 2 bases. The CDR3 covers 20 residues. The chain's CDR3 is CASRRSRGTSGRVSAYEQYF. The CDR3 DNA reads as TGTGCCAGCAGAAGGTCCCGCGGGACTAGCGGGAGAGTTTCCGCCTACGAGCAGTACTTC.

This clonotype was detected only a few times. The chain carries TRBV6-1 and TRBJ2-2; possibly TRBD2 for D (6 bases). CDR3 length: 16 amino acids. With 5 bases removed from V and 5 bases from J, the gap between germline ends came to 18 bases. Germline V gene sequence: CDR1 MNHNS, CDR2 SASEGT. This chain's CDR3 is CASSPRVSGRTGELFF. The DNA for the CDR3 is TGTGCCAGCAGTCCTCGGGTTAGCGGCCGAACCGGGGAGCTGTTTTTT.

The J gene is TRBJ1-5, the V gene TRBV4-3; unclear D gene. Germline CDR1 is LGHNA and CDR2 is YSLEER. CDR3 length equals 14 residues. Trimming removed 1 base from V and 8 bases from J, with 12 bases in between. The CDR3 region has the DNA TGCGCCAGCAGCCAAGGTAGAGCCGGGGAGCCCCAGCATTTT. Residues: CASSQGRAGEPQHF.

V is TRBV5-1 and J is TRBJ2-1; 7 nucleotides match TRBD2. Germline assignment: CDR1 SGHRS and CDR2 YFSETQ. The CDR3 is 14 amino acids. The V and J ends lost 4 bases and 4 bases, in that order; junction bases with no gene match: 5. CDR3 in amino acids: CASSPGGVYNEQFF. The CDR3, as DNA: TGCGCCAGCAGCCCGGGGGGAGTTTACAATGAGCAGTTCTTC.